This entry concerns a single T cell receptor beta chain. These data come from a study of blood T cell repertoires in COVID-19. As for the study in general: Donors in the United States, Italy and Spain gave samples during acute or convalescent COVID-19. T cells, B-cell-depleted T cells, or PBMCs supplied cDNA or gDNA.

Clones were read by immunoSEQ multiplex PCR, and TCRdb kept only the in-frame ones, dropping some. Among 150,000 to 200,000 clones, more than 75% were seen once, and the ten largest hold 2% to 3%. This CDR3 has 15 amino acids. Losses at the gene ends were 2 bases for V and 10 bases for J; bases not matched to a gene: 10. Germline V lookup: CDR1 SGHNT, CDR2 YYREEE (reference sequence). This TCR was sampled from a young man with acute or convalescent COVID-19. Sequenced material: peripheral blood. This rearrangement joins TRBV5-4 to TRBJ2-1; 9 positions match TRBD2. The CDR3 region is CASSLFAGGHQEQFF. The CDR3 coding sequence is TGTGCCAGCAGCTTATTCGCGGGGGGGCATCAGGAGCAGTTCTTC.